The rows below give T cell receptor beta chains drawn from one sample of a study of CD8 T cells in Susac syndrome. TCRdb re-called the immunoSEQ multiplex PCR reads with MiXCR, one entry per CDR3 protein. Among 77,000 or so distinct CDR3 sequences listed, 85% to 95% were seen once. The specimen was CD4+ T cells from PBMCs. The receptors derive from a human donor with Susac syndrome. Both conserved end residues are part of each CDR3. Fields, in order: clone size, D gene, J gene, V gene, CDR3 DNA, CDR3 protein. The D gene is left open where the match is weak. Expanded clones are given a class, and other clones once, few, many or no size at all.

. . TRBJ2-7 TRBV20-1 TGCAGTGCTTTGTATGACGGGCAGTACTTC CSALYDGQYF
. TRBD2 TRBJ2-1 TRBV18 TGTGCCAGCTCACCACGATTGAGCGGGGAGTTCTTC CASSPRLSGEFF
. . TRBJ2-5 TRBV19 TGTGCCAGTAGTCAGGAGACGTCCCAGTACTTC CASSQETSQYF
once TRBD1 TRBJ1-5 TRBV6-6 TGTGCCAGCAGTTACGGACAGGGAGGGAGCAATCAGCCCCAGCATTTT CASSYGQGGSNQPQHF
. TRBD1 TRBJ2-7 TRBV20-1 TGCAGTGCTAGAGATGTGAGACAGGGACATAACCGATTTTCCTACGAGCAGTACTTC CSARDVRQGHNRFSYEQYF
once . TRBJ2-3 TRBV11-2 TGTGCCAGCAGGAGGGGACTCACTAGCACAGATACGCAGTATTTT CASRRGLTSTDTQYF
few . TRBJ2-1 TRBV18 TGTGCCAGCTCACCAGGGGGGACGGATGAGCAGTTCTTC CASSPGGTDEQFF
. TRBD2 TRBJ2-5 TRBV7-9 TGTGCCAGCAGCTTTGGGCTAGCGGGACAGGAGACCCAGTACTTC CASSFGLAGQETQYF
. TRBD1 TRBJ1-5 TRBV19 TGTGCCTGCCGGGACAGAACATATCAGCCCCAGCATTTT CACRDRTYQPQHF
. . TRBJ2-1 TRBV28 TGTGCCAGCAGTCGCCCCCAGGTCTCCTACAATGAGCAGTTCTTC CASSRPQVSYNEQFF
. . TRBJ2-6 TRBV5-1 TGCGCCAGCAGCCGCCTAGCATCTGGGGCCAACGTCCTGACTTTC CASSRLASGANVLTF
. TRBD2 TRBJ2-5 TRBV7-8 TGTGCCAGCAGCTTAGGAGCAGGGAGGGCCAGAGGGCCCCAGTACTTC CASSLGAGRARGPQYF
. TRBD1 TRBJ1-3 TRBV30 TGTGCCTGGAGTGTGGGACAGGGGGCCAGAGTTGGCTCTGGAAACACCATATATTTT CAWSVGQGARVGSGNTIYF
. . TRBJ1-6 TRBV3-1 TGTGCCAGCAGCCAAGTGCACAATTCACCCCTCCACTTT CASSQVHNSPLHF
. . TRBJ1-4 TRBV6-1 TGTGCCAGCAGCAGGGTGGGGGGTTCGACTAATGAAAAACTGTTTTTT CASSRVGGSTNEKLFF
. TRBD2 TRBJ2-6 TRBV27 TGTGCCAGCAGCACCCCTCTAGCGGGGGGAAACTCTGGGGCCAACGTCCTGACTTTC CASSTPLAGGNSGANVLTF
. . TRBJ1-5 TRBV7-2 TGTGCCAGCATCTTGCACAATCAGCCCCAGCATTTT CASILHNQPQHF
. . TRBJ2-1 TRBV24-1 TGTGCCACCAGTGATTTGCGACTAGAGAAGCACAATGAGCAGTTCTTC CATSDLRLEKHNEQFF
. . TRBJ2-1 TRBV7-9 TGTGCCAGCAGCTTCGCGAGCGGGAGCAGGGGGGGTGAGCAGTTCTTC CASSFASGSRGGEQFF
. . TRBJ1-1 TRBV7-2 TGTGCCAGCAGCTTCGGACAGCTGAACACTGAAGCTTTCTTT CASSFGQLNTEAFF
. . TRBJ2-7 TRBV7-9 TGTGCCAGCAGCCCCTACGGGAGATACGAGCAGTACTTC CASSPYGRYEQYF
. TRBD2 TRBJ2-5 TRBV9 TGTGCCAGCAGCGTTAGCGGGAGCCCAATGGGGGGGACCCAGTACTTC CASSVSGSPMGGTQYF
. . TRBJ2-7 TRBV7-2 TGTGCCAGCAGCCCCCGGGGAGGGGGGAGCGAGCAGTACTTC CASSPRGGGSEQYF
. . TRBJ1-1 TRBV7-2 TGTGCCAGCAGACCCGGGGGTAAGAACACTGAAGCTTTCTTT CASRPGGKNTEAFF
. TRBD1 TRBJ2-7 TRBV20-1 TGCAGTGCTAGAGATCCTCGGACAGGGACCTACGAGCAGTACTTC CSARDPRTGTYEQYF
. . TRBJ2-7 TRBV24-1 TGTGCCACCAGTGATGGAGGGACAGCACCCTACGAGCAGTACTTC CATSDGGTAPYEQYF
. . TRBJ1-1 TRBV7-6 TGTGCCAGCAGCGGTTACAAGAACACTGAAGCTTTCTTT CASSGYKNTEAFF
. . TRBJ2-3 TRBV29-1 TGCAGCGTAATTTGGGATACGCAGTATTTT CSVIWDTQYF
. . TRBJ1-4 TRBV7-9 TGTGCCAGCAGCACCACTTTGGGGGTCCTTAATGAAAAACTGTTTTTT CASSTTLGVLNEKLFF
. . TRBJ1-1 TRBV5-1 TGCGCCAGCATGGGGTATCCGAACACTGAAGCTTTCTTT CASMGYPNTEAFF
. . TRBJ1-2 TRBV24-1 TGTGCCACCAGCCCTGGACCCAGGGAGGGCAACTATGGCTACACCTTC CATSPGPREGNYGYTF
. TRBD1 TRBJ2-5 TRBV10-3 TGTGCCATCAGTGCAGGGGGCGCATCGAGAGAGACCCAGTACTTC CAISAGGASRETQYF
. TRBD2 TRBJ2-1 TRBV24-1 TGTGCCACCAGTGATCCAGCGGGGGAAATCTACAATGAGCAGTTCTTC CATSDPAGEIYNEQFF